The source of this T cell receptor (beta chain) is a study of prognosis after radiotherapy for stage I lung cancer. Concerning this clonotype itself: A far larger clone is just one base off, so this is likely a read error.

Genomic DNA provided the template from which TCR beta CDR3 was amplified by two-round multiplex PCR. Used in first-round PCR were primers specific to each TRBV and TRBJ gene. TCRdb reprocessed the multiplex PCR reads with MiXCR, giving one entry per CDR3 protein. The sample includes fewer than 25,000 distinct CDR3 sequences, 55% of them seen just once. CDR3 length: 17 residues. Per germline, CDR1 MNHGY and CDR2 SAAAGT. The starting material was PBMCs, obtained before or after stereotactic body radiation therapy (not recorded which). The chain combines TRBV6-8 with TRBJ2-3; 13 positions agree with TRBD2. The TCR originated in a donor over 45 with non-small cell lung cancer. The CDR3 DNA sequence: TGTACCAGCAGTTATGGCGGAACGGGACTAGCGGGGCATACGCAGTATTTT. Its protein product is CTSSYGGTGLAGHTQYF.